What follows describes a single T cell receptor beta chain. The CDR3 spans 11 residues. Trimming removed 5 bases from V and 8 bases from J, with 7 bases in between. The germline V gene encodes CDR1 SEHNR and CDR2 FQNEAQ (reference sequence). The method was immunoSEQ multiplex PCR; TCRdb's version includes in-frame clones alone and lacks a portion of them. The repertoire consists of more than 20,000 clones, with roughly 90% occurring once and the leading ten covering roughly 7.2%. This sample is part of a study of blood T cell repertoires in COVID-19. The clonotype comes from a human donor in a cohort sampled during active COVID-19. The gene calls are TRBV7-9 and TRBJ2-1, with D uncertain. Sequencing input: peripheral blood. CDR3 in DNA: TGTGCCAGCAGCCCGTTGTATGAGCAGTTCTTC. Its translation: CASSPLYEQFF.